The 28 T cell receptor beta chains reported below all come from one sample, sequenced in a study of T cells in Graves' hyperthyroidism and ophthalmopathy. RNA transcripts were the template for amplifying TCR beta CDR3 regions. In the first-round RT-PCR of the TCR CDR3, the HTBI primer set was used. TCRdb recomputed calls from the multiplex PCR reads with MiXCR, one row per CDR3 protein. The data contain roughly 700,000 distinct CDR3 sequences, about 35% of them singletons. The sample consisted of blood. Receptors originate from a woman in her forties with Graves' hyperthyroidism.

This clonotype appeared many times. The chain couples TRBV5-1 to TRBJ2-7, with D maybe TRBD1 (8 bases). In germline, CDR1 is SGHRS, CDR2 YFSETQ. Trimming removed 4 bases at V and 5 bases at J, with 22 bases between. This CDR3 comprises 16 residues. The CDR3 reads CASSTIGQGGLNEQYF. The DNA for the CDR3 is TGCGCCAGCAGCACTATTGGACAGGGAGGGCTTAACGAGCAGTACTTC.

The CDR3 spells CASSRSGQGDYEQYF. The CDR3 coding sequence is TGTGCCAGCAGCCGGAGCGGACAGGGTGACTACGAGCAGTACTTC. The chain is built from TRBV7-2 and TRBJ2-7, with 8 bases matching TRBD1. The CDR3 contains 15 residues. CDR1 SGHTA and CDR2 FQGNSA come from the germline V gene. V gave up 5 bases and J gave up 3 bases; unmatched junction bases: 9.

The V and J genes are TRBV4-3 and TRBJ1-5, with D possibly being TRBD1 (6 bases). CDR3 size: 15 residues. CDR1 and CDR2 (germline): LGHNA, YSLEER. The V and J ends lost 0 bases and 7 bases respectively, with 13 bases between them. The CDR3, as DNA: TGCGCCAGCAGCCAAGAACCGGGCAGGGGACAGCCCCAGCATTTT. Translated: CASSQEPGRGQPQHF.

The sample holds a few counts of this clonotype. The chain uses TRBV2 and TRBJ2-7; 7 nucleotides agree with TRBD2. The CDR3 runs 16 residues. Trimming took 5 bases from V and 7 from J; bases not matched to a gene: 17. Germline-derived CDR1 and CDR2 are SNHLY and FYNNEI. The CDR3, as DNA: TGTGCCAGCAGTTACGTCGGGAGGACCACCTCAGGGGAGCAGTACTTC. Translated: CASSYVGRTTSGEQYF.

The CDR3 protein is CASSDLQGTYGYTF. The CDR3 DNA follows: TGTGCCAGCAGTGATCTCCAGGGGACCTATGGCTACACCTTC. This chain uses TRBV25-1 with TRBJ1-2; D possibly corresponds to TRBD1 (6 bases). CDR1 MGHDK and CDR2 SYGVNS come from the germline V gene. The germline V and J ends were trimmed by 3 bases and 4 bases, with 12 bases remaining between them. The CDR3 totals 14 residues.

About this clonotype: Lacking the conserved final phenylalanine or tryptophan, this CDR3 likely reflects a read error. The chain has TRBV15 and TRBJ1-2; D is possibly TRBD1 (6 bases). The length of the CDR3 is 16 residues. Germline CDR1 LNHNV, CDR2 YYDKDF (reference sequence). V shed 0 bases and J shed 7 bases, with 18 bases lying between them. The CDR3 is CATSRDRLGRGGGYTS. The CDR3, as DNA: TGTGCCACCAGCAGAGATCGTTTAGGCAGGGGAGGTGGCTACACCTCC.

The J gene is TRBJ2-3, the V gene TRBV5-6; 8 nucleotides align to TRBD2. Germline CDR1 SGHDT, CDR2 YYEEEE. The CDR3 covers 15 residues. The V and J ends lost 2 bases and 2 bases, in that order; junction bases with no gene match: 4. The CDR3 region has the DNA TGTGCCAGCAGCTTCCGCGGGGGGCTCACAGATACGCAGTATTTT. Its translation is CASSFRGGLTDTQYF. The variable domain in full, with the rest retrieved from reference TRBV5-6 and TRBJ2-3, is DAGVTQSPTHLIKTRGQQVTLRCSPKSGHDTVSWYQQALGQGPQFIFQYYEEEERQRGNFPDRFSGHQFPNYSSELNVNALLLGDSALYLCASSFRGGLTDTQYFGPGTRLTVL.

The chain employs TRBV19 and TRBJ1-6, with TRBD1 matching 9 bases. The germline gives CDR1 LNHDA, CDR2 SQIVND (reference sequence). This CDR3 region has 14 residues. V shed 6 bases, J shed 6 bases, and the junction held 3 bases outside the gene matches. The CDR3 DNA sequence: TGTGCCAGTAGGGACAGGGGACCTAATTCACCCCTCCACTTT. It yields the protein CASRDRGPNSPLHF.

The chain recombines TRBV24-1 with TRBJ2-1, with 10 bases aligning to TRBD2. Unmatched junction bases numbered 7, after V lost 5 bases and J lost 7 bases. Germline loops: CDR1 KGHDR, CDR2 SFDVKD. The CDR3 length is 15 residues. CDR3 loop: CATSGASGSGNEQFF. CDR3 in DNA: TGTGCCACCAGTGGGGCTAGCGGGAGTGGGAATGAGCAGTTCTTC.

In its sample, this clonotype was seen many times. One end of the junction fails to match germline, which may point to a read error. The rearrangement uses TRBV4-3 and TRBJ1-1; D possibly corresponds to TRBD1 (6 bases). CDR1 and CDR2 (germline): LGHNA, YSLEER. This CDR3 region has 15 residues. Written as DNA, the CDR3 is TGTGCCAGCAGCCAAGATAGAGGGGGGAACACTGAAGCTTTCTTT. Residues: CASSQDRGGNTEAFF.

Ten or more counts support this clonotype. The chain joins TRBV7-9 to TRBJ1-1; D gene ambiguous. The CDR3 spans 14 residues. V was pared by 4 bases and J by 1 base, with 10 bases between. In germline, CDR1 is SEHNR, CDR2 FQNEAQ (reference sequence). The CDR3 protein is CASSSGPTNTEAFF. DNA for the CDR3: TGTGCCAGCAGCTCAGGACCAACGAACACTGAAGCTTTCTTT.

V usage is TRBV19 and J usage is TRBJ2-2; unclear D gene. The V end was cut by 7 bases, the J end by 2 bases, with 14 bases between. Germline V gene data show CDR1 as LNHDA and CDR2 as SQIVND (reference sequence). The CDR3 has 15 amino acids. Written as DNA, the CDR3 is TGTGCCAGTACTCAATCGACTTTTAACACCGGGGAGCTGTTTTTT. Residues: CASTQSTFNTGELFF.

This clonotype was seen at least ten times. The chain joins TRBV29-1 to TRBJ2-5; D gene uncertain. There are 11 residues in the CDR3. Trimming took off 0 bases at V and 8 bases at J, with 7 bases between the two ends. The germline gives CDR1 SQVTM, CDR2 ANQGSEA. CDR3 DNA sequence: TGCAGCGTTGAAGAGCGTACCACCCAGTACTTC. This codes for CSVEERTTQYF.

Comments on this clonotype: The germline gene is not matched at one end of the junction; a read error may be the cause. The V gene is TRBV6-5, the J gene TRBJ1-2; no reliable D call. Germline values: CDR1 MNHEY, CDR2 SVGAGI. This CDR3 comprises 14 residues. This CDR3 is CAISYSTANYGYTF. The DNA of the CDR3 is TGTGCCATCAGTTACAGTACAGCAAACTATGGCTACACCTTC.

The V gene is TRBV5-4, the J gene TRBJ2-7; D remains unclear. The CDR3 extends over 15 amino acids. The V end lost 1 base, the J end lost 0 bases, and 11 bases lay between the germline ends. Germline V CDR1 and CDR2: SGHNT, YYREEE (reference sequence). CDR3 region: CASSLLFETSYEQYF. The CDR3, as DNA: TGTGCCAGCAGCTTGTTGTTTGAGACCTCCTACGAGCAGTACTTC.

This clonotype has a handful of counts. This chain connects TRBV25-1 to TRBJ1-2, with 7 bases matching TRBD1. The V and J ends lost 0 bases and 8 bases, in that order; junction bases with no gene match: 6. CDR3 length equals 14 residues. Germline V lookup: CDR1 MGHDK, CDR2 SYGVNS. The CDR3 here is CASSEYAQGQGYTF. The CDR3 DNA sequence: TGTGCCAGCAGTGAATATGCACAGGGGCAGGGCTACACCTTC.

Ten or more counts support this clonotype. The chain joins TRBV7-2 to TRBJ1-3, with no clear D. This CDR3 has 16 residues. CDR1 SGHTA and CDR2 FQGNSA come from the germline V gene. Between the trimmed V and J ends, which lost 1 base and 0 bases, there was a span of 10 bases. CDR3 bases: TGTGCCAGCAGCTTAGTCTCCGGCAGCTCTGGAAACACCATATATTTT. As protein: CASSLVSGSSGNTIYF. Supplemented by reference TRBV7-2 and TRBJ1-3, the full variable domain reads GAGVSQSPSNKVTEKGKDVELRCDPISGHTALYWYRQSLGQGLEFLIYFQGNSAPDKSGLPSDRFSAERTGGSVSTLTIQRTQQEDSAVYLCASSLVSGSSGNTIYFGEGSWLTVV.

V and J are TRBV7-2 and TRBJ1-2; weak D call: TRBD1 (6 bases). CDR3 length equals 15 residues. V dropped 5 bases and J dropped 7 bases, with 20 bases sitting between them. Germline V lookup: CDR1 SGHTA, CDR2 FQGNSA. The CDR3 loop is CASSLQFRGQGGYTF. CDR3 DNA sequence: TGTGCCAGCAGCCTACAATTCCGGGGGCAGGGTGGCTACACCTTC.

The chain uses TRBV28 and TRBJ1-2; the D gene is possibly TRBD1 (6 bases). This CDR3 is 15 amino acids long. V was trimmed by 5 bases and J by 7 bases, leaving 20 bases between them. Per germline, CDR1 MDHEN and CDR2 SYDVKM. CDR3 nucleotides: TGTGCCAGCAGTGCCGGGACATCCTCCTACGGTGGCTACACCTTC. This encodes CASSAGTSSYGGYTF.

This clonotype was picked up a small number of times. CDR3 nucleotides: TGTGCCAGCACTACGACCAGGGACGGACCCTACGAGCAGTACTTC. Translation gives CASTTTRDGPYEQYF. The chain links TRBV12-3 or TRBV12-4 to TRBJ2-7; D may match TRBD1 or TRBD2 (5 bases each). The V gene lost 7 bases and the J gene lost 2 bases, with 18 bases spanning the gap. This CDR3 comprises 15 residues.

This clonotype was detected a few times. The chain carries TRBV20-1 and TRBJ1-2; weak D call: TRBD1 (5 bases). This CDR3 spans 13 amino acids. With 7 bases removed from V and 4 bases from J, the gap between germline ends came to 16 bases. Germline V gene lookup returns CDR1 DFQATT and CDR2 SNEGSKA (reference sequence). The CDR3, as DNA: TGCAGTGTTAAAGAGGGGTTAGGCTATGGCTACACCTTC. Encoded protein: CSVKEGLGYGYTF.

Concerning this clonotype itself: A clone one base away is much larger, so this may be a read error. The J gene is TRBJ1-2, the V gene TRBV12-3 or TRBV12-4; D not certain. The CDR3 has 13 residues. V lost 10 bases and J 5 bases, leaving 17 bases between the germline ends. CDR3: CANSTSIQYGYTF. The CDR3 region has the DNA TGTGCCAACAGCACAAGCATACAATATGGCTACACCTTC.

This clonotype was seen just once. This rearrangement joins TRBV6-1 to TRBJ2-7, with 7 nucleotides matching TRBD1. The CDR3 consists of 15 residues. The germline V gene has CDR1 MNHNS and CDR2 SASEGT. V lost 6 bases to trimming and J lost 3 bases; unmatched junction nucleotides: 11. The CDR3 sequence is CASRNPGQKNYEQYF. CDR3 coding DNA: TGTGCCAGCAGAAACCCGGGACAGAAGAACTACGAGCAGTACTTC.

This clonotype was found many times. This chain connects TRBV5-1 to TRBJ1-4; 7 nucleotides line up with TRBD1. Per the germline V gene, CDR1 is SGHRS and CDR2 is YFSETQ. The CDR3 is 12 amino acids. Trimming at V came to 4 bases and at J to 8 bases, leaving 2 bases not matched to a gene. The CDR3 sequence: CASSPDREKLFF. CDR3 nucleotide sequence: TGCGCCAGCAGCCCGGACAGGGAAAAACTGTTTTTT. The full variable domain, completed using reference TRBV5-1 and TRBJ1-4, is KAGVTQTPRYLIKTRGQQVTLSCSPISGHRSVSWYQQTPGQGLQFLFEYFSETQRNKGNFPGRFSGRQFSNSRSEMNVSTLELGDSALYLCASSPDREKLFFGSGTQLSVL.

This sequence joins TRBV7-2 and TRBJ2-7; D may be TRBD2 (7 bases). V was trimmed by 3 bases and J by 0 bases, leaving 27 bases between them. Looked up from germline, CDR1 is SGHTA and CDR2 is FQGNSA. This CDR3 region has 20 residues. The DNA for the CDR3 is TGTGCCAGCAGCTTGGGGGCGGGGGCGTTTTACGCGGGAATCTCCTACGAGCAGTACTTC. This sequence encodes CASSLGAGAFYAGISYEQYF. The whole variable domain, remainder taken from reference TRBV7-2 and TRBJ2-7, is GAGVSQSPSNKVTEKGKDVELRCDPISGHTALYWYRQSLGQGLEFLIYFQGNSAPDKSGLPSDRFSAERTGGSVSTLTIQRTQQEDSAVYLCASSLGAGAFYAGISYEQYFGPGTRLTVT.

This chain joins TRBV7-8 and TRBJ1-1; no clear D gene. Trimming left V 9 bases short and J 2 bases short, with 19 bases between. CDR3 size: 15 residues. Germline V gene data show CDR1 as SGHVS and CDR2 as FQNEAQ. The CDR3 spells CARQFGRPGNTEAFF. As DNA, the CDR3 is TGTGCCAGGCAGTTCGGGAGGCCAGGTAACACTGAAGCTTTCTTT.

This clonotype showed up many times. V usage is TRBV5-5 and J usage is TRBJ1-2, with a weak D call TRBD1 (5 bases). The CDR3 has 14 amino acids. V lost 1 base to trimming and J lost 5 bases, with 12 bases between them. Germline V gives CDR1 SGHKS, CDR2 YYEKEE (reference sequence). DNA of the CDR3: TGTGCCAGCAGCTTGAAGACAGATTCTTATGGCTACACCTTC. It is translated as CASSLKTDSYGYTF.

In DNA form, the CDR3 reads TGTGCCAGCAGCCCAAGAGGCTGGACTGAAGAGACCCAGTACTTC. This translates into CASSPRGWTEETQYF. The chain employs TRBV7-2 and TRBJ2-5; tentatively, D is TRBD2 (5 bases). This CDR3 spans 15 amino acids. The V gene's germline CDR1 is SGHTA and CDR2 FQGNSA. V lost 5 bases and J lost 3, with 16 bases in between.